The 15 T cell receptor beta chains below all came from one sample that was sequenced in a study of OX40 agonist ivuxolimab in advanced cancers. Generated by immunoSEQ multiplex PCR, the TCRdb table keeps only in-frame clones and is missing some. The table lists about 68,000 clones, under 90% of them singletons, with 0.68% in the top ten. The sequencing used CD4+ or CD8+ T cells sorted from blood, collected in a trial of the OX40 agonist ivuxolimab. All receptors come from an adult with an advanced solid tumor such as melanoma, head and neck, liver or kidney cancer.

The chain joins TRBV6-5 to TRBJ1-2; 7 positions match TRBD1. Germline V gene data show CDR1 as MNHEY and CDR2 as SVGAGI. The CDR3 consists of 15 residues. Trimming cost V 1 base and J 4 bases; bases outside gene matches: 6. This CDR3 reads CASSYYDRVGYGYTF. In nucleotides, the CDR3 is TGTGCCAGCAGTTACTACGACAGGGTCGGCTATGGCTACACCTTC.

This clone has just a few counts. The V call is TRBV10-3, the J call TRBJ1-1, with TRBD1 as a possible D gene (6 bases). Germline V gene lookup returns CDR1 ENHRY and CDR2 SYGVKD. V lost 10 bases and J lost 4, with 13 bases in between. The CDR3 sequence is 12 residues long. CDR3 nucleotides: TGTGCCAGCGGACAGCTCCTCACTGAAGCTTTCTTT. Its protein product is CASGQLLTEAFF.

This chain links TRBV5-1 with TRBJ2-1, with D possibly TRBD2 on 5 matching bases. This CDR3 spans 14 amino acids. The V and J ends lost 5 bases and 5 bases respectively, with 14 bases between them. CDR1 and CDR2 (germline): SGHRS, YFSETQ. CDR3 loop: CASSIELGHNEQFF. The CDR3 DNA follows: TGCGCCAGCAGTATTGAACTAGGACACAATGAGCAGTTCTTC.

V and J are TRBV7-2 and TRBJ1-4; weak D call: TRBD1 (5 bases). Germline CDR1 SGHTA, CDR2 FQGNSA. CDR3 size: 15 residues. Deletions cut 1 base from V and 8 bases from J, with 14 bases between. CDR3 sequence (DNA): TGTGCCAGCAGCTTAGATGGGGCGCGGGGAGAAAAACTGTTTTTT. Its translation is CASSLDGARGEKLFF.

This clone was seen only a few times. The chain joins TRBV11-2 to TRBJ2-1; possible D gene TRBD2, 5 bases. The CDR3 sequence is 16 residues long. The V and J ends lost 4 bases and 5 bases respectively, with 18 bases between them. Germline V gives CDR1 SGHAT, CDR2 FQNNGV. The CDR3 region is CASSSLFRGSHNEQFF. The CDR3 DNA is TGTGCCAGCAGCTCCCTATTTCGGGGATCTCACAATGAGCAGTTCTTC.

V usage is TRBV28 and J usage is TRBJ1-1, with TRBD1 as a possible D gene (6 bases). The CDR3 loop spans 12 amino acids. Germline values: CDR1 MDHEN, CDR2 SYDVKM. V lost 5 bases and J lost 11, with 15 bases in between. The CDR3 DNA follows: TGTGCCAGCAGTCTCCACAGGGCTCTCGCTTTCTTT. Amino acid sequence: CASSLHRALAFF.

The chain joins TRBV6-4 to TRBJ1-4; no firm D call. V lost 4 bases, J lost 7 bases, and 10 bases lay in between. CDR1 and CDR2 (germline): MRHNA, SNTAGT. This CDR3 is 13 amino acids long. CDR3 nucleotide sequence: TGTGCCAGCAGTGTTGGGGAGGGTGAAAAACTGTTTTTT. Its protein product is CASSVGEGEKLFF.

This clone occurred a few times. The chain is built from TRBV18 and TRBJ2-7; TRBD1 agrees at 9 bases. Unmatched junction bases numbered 6, after V lost 4 bases and J lost 5 bases. Germline CDR1 KGHSH, CDR2 LQKENI. This CDR3 comprises 14 residues. In DNA, the CDR3 is TGTGCCAGCTCACGGTCAACAGGGGGCGACGAGCAGTACTTC. It encodes CASSRSTGGDEQYF.

The rearrangement links TRBV11-2 to TRBJ2-1; D unclear. V lost 5 bases, J lost 0 bases, and 11 bases lay in between. Germline V gives CDR1 SGHAT, CDR2 FQNNGV. This CDR3 spans 15 amino acids. CDR3 in DNA: TGTGCCAGCAGCCCACGCAGCTACTCCTACAATGAGCAGTTCTTC. Translating gives CASSPRSYSYNEQFF.

The chain uses TRBV7-2 and TRBJ1-5, with no clear D. This CDR3 spans 18 amino acids. V lost 5 bases and J lost 4, with 24 bases in between. Germline V gives CDR1 SGHTA, CDR2 FQGNSA. The CDR3 DNA reads as TGTGCCAGCAGCCGAATGTTCGCGGGCGAAGCTTCAAATCAGCCCCAGCATTTT. Residues: CASSRMFAGEASNQPQHF.

This clone has a handful of counts. The V gene is TRBV15, the J gene TRBJ2-5; D is unresolved. This CDR3 is built from 12 residues. Trimming shortened V by 0 bases and J by 5 bases, and 4 bases separated the two germline ends. From germline, CDR1 is LNHNV and CDR2 YYDKDF (reference sequence). CDR3 nucleotides: TGTGCCACCAGCAGAGATCAGGAGACCCAGTACTTC. Its protein is CATSRDQETQYF.

As concerns this clone: Additional DNA sequences in this sample encode the identical CDR3. V and J are TRBV7-9 and TRBJ1-2; no definite D call. CDR3 size: 13 residues. Trimming shortened V by 1 base and J by 2 bases, and 5 bases separated the two germline ends. Germline V gene lookup returns CDR1 SEHNR and CDR2 FQNEAQ (reference sequence). This CDR3 reads CASSLGRNYGYTF. In DNA, the CDR3 is TGTGCCAGCAGCTTAGGTCGGAACTATGGCTACACCTTC.

The chain links TRBV18 to TRBJ1-4; the D gene is possibly TRBD1 (6 bases). With 8 bases removed from V and 5 bases from J, the gap between germline ends came to 12 bases. CDR1 is KGHSH and CDR2 is LQKENI in the germline V gene. The CDR3 contains 13 residues. Here the CDR3 reads CASTNGQNEKLFF. The CDR3, as DNA: TGTGCCAGCACAAACGGACAGAATGAAAAACTGTTTTTT.

V is TRBV9 and J is TRBJ2-7; a possible D gene is TRBD2 (7 bases). Germline-derived CDR1 and CDR2 are SGDLS and YYNGEE. Deletions cut 2 bases from V and 2 bases from J, with 11 bases between. The CDR3 covers 14 residues. The CDR3 nucleotides are TGTGCCAGCAGCGTGGGAGGGGGGACCTACGAGCAGTACTTC. This gives the protein CASSVGGGTYEQYF.

J is TRBJ2-3 and V is TRBV29-1; perhaps TRBD1 as D (6 bases). The ends were cut back, 4 bases at V and 5 bases at J, with 10 bases in the middle. CDR1 and CDR2 (germline): SQVTM, ANQGSEA. The CDR3 totals 12 residues. The CDR3 sequence is CSVGGQLDTQYF. CDR3 bases: TGCAGCGTTGGCGGACAGTTAGATACGCAGTATTTT.